This T cell receptor beta chain was sequenced for a study of read filtering for tumor transcriptome and immune sequencing (dated by TCRdb to 2020 to 2022). About the investigation overall: The cohort consisted of over 16 male and over twelve female patients, with a mean age of about 66 years and an age range of roughly 45 to 85. After DNase treatment, whole-transcriptome libraries were prepared using the TruSeq RNA Access Library Prep Kit. By revised international staging, eight or nine patients were R-ISS I, some 17 were R-ISS II and about seven were R-ISS III. One of the main goals was to work out a read-filtering strategy for immune repertoire data, in particular whether clonotypes backed by only a single read should be removed. Using the same bone marrow samples, the study compared TCR repertoires obtained by targeted immune repertoire sequencing with those obtained by bulk whole-transcriptome sequencing. Per sample, about 3.5 to 11 million TCR-region mapped reads were obtained with IR-seq, compared with only about 80 to 1,400 with RNA-seq.

The research as a whole found: In IR-seq, single-read clonotypes were roughly 82% of clonotypes but approximately 3.7% of total reads; in RNA-seq they were about 68% of clonotypes and more than 40% of reads. The correlation between IR-seq and RNA-seq shared clonotype proportions rose when single-read clonotypes were removed. The sorted CD138-negative fraction was composed of a mixed bone marrow immune population rather than of purified T cells. Compared with RNA-seq, IR-seq captured clonotypes at much greater depth and more reliably, and a smaller IR-seq throughput was enough to identify most of the shared clonotypes.

Inclusive of the bounding cysteine and phenylalanine, the CDR3 is 16 residues long. Solely the CDR3 DNA is kept, with 48 bases framed from the first base. Sequences MNHEY (CDR1) and SVGAGI (CDR2) are obtained from the germline V gene. In the case of this clonotype: What this receptor recognizes is not known. A read error is the likely source, as a far larger clone sits one nucleotide away.

TCR libraries were built from approximately 400 ng RNA with the Immunoverse kit, using molecular barcoded adaptors covering alpha/delta and beta/gamma chains. TCR library preparation was performed with the same RNA that was used for transcriptome sequencing. An Illumina HiSeq 4000 with 2 x 150 cycles was used to sequence the TCR libraries. The published analysis was carried out like this. TCR reads were aligned to human V, D, J and C references and assembled into CDR3 clonotypes with MiXCR, including quality filtering and error correction. The tcR package in R was used for analysis of clonotype counts and gene usage diversity. Raw mapping reads were checked after the RNA-seq reads had been mapped by STAR aligner version 2.5.3a onto the human GRCh37 genome. IR-seq fastq files were randomly downsampled with Seqtk 1.3 to test the effect of sequencing depth on detected clonotypes. Using fastp trimming at Q25 and MiXCR clonotype assembly, TCRdb reanalyzed the public sequencing data and kept in-frame beta chains. Every CDR3 protein is listed once, alongside the most common genes and DNA of its rows. The V and J calls reflect TCRdb's pipeline rather than the authors' work. This sample lists 100,000 to 150,000 distinct CDR3 sequences; approximately 12% were detected once. Jointly, the top ten make up more than 9.5% of the sample.

Each patient had bone marrow sampled at the time of active disease. Ficoll-Hypaque density gradient centrifugation was used to isolate the bone marrow mononuclear cells. Myeloma plasma cells were removed and CD138-negative cells were obtained by negative selection following labeling with CD138 magnetic microbeads on a MACS separator. Purity of the isolated cells was checked by flow cytometry on an Attune NxT using CD138 antibodies. Total RNA was extracted using TRIzol reagent and was quantified on a NanoDrop spectrophotometer. Paired RNA-seq and IR-seq were performed on each patient's CD138-negative bone marrow sample.

Recombination connected TRBV6-5 to TRBJ2-1; the D gene cannot be resolved beyond TRBD1 or TRBD2, each matching 6 bases. Sample: a population of CD138-negative cells sorted from bone marrow. In light of the paper, this sample's cell subset or site label describes: bone marrow mononuclear cells depleted of CD138+ plasma/myeloma cells by negative magnetic selection. The clonotype was recovered from a donor older than 35 with multiple myeloma. The CDR3 region: CASTEATGAAYNEQLF. In nucleotides, the sequence is TGTGCCAGCACCGAAGCGACGGGGGCGGCCTACAATGAGCAGCTCTTC.